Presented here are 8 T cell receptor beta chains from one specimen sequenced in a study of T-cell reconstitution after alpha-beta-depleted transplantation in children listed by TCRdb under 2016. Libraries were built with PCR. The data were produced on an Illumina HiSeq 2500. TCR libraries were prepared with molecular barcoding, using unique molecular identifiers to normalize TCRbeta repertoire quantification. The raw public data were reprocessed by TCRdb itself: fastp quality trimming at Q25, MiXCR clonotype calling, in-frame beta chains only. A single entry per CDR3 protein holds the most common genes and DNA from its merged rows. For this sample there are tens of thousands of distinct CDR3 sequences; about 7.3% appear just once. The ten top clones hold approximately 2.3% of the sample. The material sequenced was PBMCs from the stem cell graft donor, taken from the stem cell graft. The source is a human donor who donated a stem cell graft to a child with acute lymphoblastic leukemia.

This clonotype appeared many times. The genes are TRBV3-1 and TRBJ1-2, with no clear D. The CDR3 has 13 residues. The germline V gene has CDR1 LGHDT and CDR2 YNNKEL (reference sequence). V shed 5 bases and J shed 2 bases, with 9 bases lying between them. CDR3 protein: CASSELGNYGYTF. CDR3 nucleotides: TGTGCCAGCAGCGAACTCGGGAACTATGGCTACACCTTC.

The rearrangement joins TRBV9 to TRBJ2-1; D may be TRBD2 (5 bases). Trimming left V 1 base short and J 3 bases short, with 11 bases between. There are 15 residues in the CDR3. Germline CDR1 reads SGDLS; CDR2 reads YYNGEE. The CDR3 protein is CASSVSGKNYNEQFF. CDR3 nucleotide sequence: TGTGCCAGCAGCGTATCCGGGAAGAACTACAATGAGCAGTTCTTC.

CDR3 protein: CASSSRTRTGPPYEQYF. The CDR3 nucleotides read TGCGCCAGCAGCTCCCGGACTAGGACGGGGCCTCCTTACGAGCAGTACTTC. The chain is built from TRBV5-1 and TRBJ2-7; 7 bases align to TRBD2. Germline values: CDR1 SGHRS, CDR2 YFSETQ. CDR3 size: 17 residues. J lost 4 bases, V lost 3 bases, and 16 bases had no gene match.

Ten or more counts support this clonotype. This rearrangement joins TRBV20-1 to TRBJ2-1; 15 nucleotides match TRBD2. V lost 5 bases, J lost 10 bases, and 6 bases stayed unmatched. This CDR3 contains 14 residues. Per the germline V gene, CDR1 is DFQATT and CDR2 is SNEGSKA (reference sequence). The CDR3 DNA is TGCAGTGCTTGGACTAGCGGGGGGGCGGGGGAGCAGTTCTTC. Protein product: CSAWTSGGAGEQFF.

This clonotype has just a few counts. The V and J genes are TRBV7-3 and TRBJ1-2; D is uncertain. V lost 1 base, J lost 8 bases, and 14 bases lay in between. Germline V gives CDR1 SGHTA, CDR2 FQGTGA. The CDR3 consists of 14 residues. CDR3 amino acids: CASSLMGGSGGYTF. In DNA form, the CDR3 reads TGTGCCAGCAGCTTAATGGGCGGGTCCGGCGGCTACACCTTC.

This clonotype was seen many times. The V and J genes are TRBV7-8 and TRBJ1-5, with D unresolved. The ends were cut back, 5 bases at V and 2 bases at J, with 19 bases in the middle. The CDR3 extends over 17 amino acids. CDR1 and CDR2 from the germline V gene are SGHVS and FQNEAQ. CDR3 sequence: CASSPRWLARGNQPQHF. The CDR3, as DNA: TGTGCCAGCAGCCCACGTTGGCTTGCTCGGGGCAATCAGCCCCAGCATTTT.

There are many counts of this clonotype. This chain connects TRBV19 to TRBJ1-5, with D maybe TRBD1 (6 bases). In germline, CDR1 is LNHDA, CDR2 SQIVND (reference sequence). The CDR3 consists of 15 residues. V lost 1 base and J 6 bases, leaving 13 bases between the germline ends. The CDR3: CASSIARGMSQPQHF. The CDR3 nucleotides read TGTGCCAGTAGTATAGCCAGGGGTATGTCTCAGCCCCAGCATTTT.

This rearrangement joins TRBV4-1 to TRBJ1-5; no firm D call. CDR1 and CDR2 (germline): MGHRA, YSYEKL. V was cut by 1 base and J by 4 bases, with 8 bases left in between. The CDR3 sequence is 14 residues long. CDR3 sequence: CASSQGQENQPQHF. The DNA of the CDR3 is TGCGCCAGCAGCCAAGGTCAGGAAAATCAGCCCCAGCATTTT.